The rows below give T cell receptor beta chains drawn from one sample of a study of Ad26.COV2.S vaccination and SARS-CoV-2 variants. The method was immunoSEQ multiplex PCR; TCRdb's version includes in-frame clones alone and lacks a portion of them. The data contain roughly 390,000 clones, 70% to 90% of them singletons. Sequences were derived from peripheral blood, sampled in a trial of Ad26.COV2.S vaccine versus placebo. These receptor sequences come from a person aged 18-65 years who received the Ad26.COV2.S COVID-19 vaccine or a placebo. Each CDR3 is given with its conserved first and last residue. A D gene is named only where the DNA matches it firmly. The listing skips clone size in some rows; elsewhere it reads once, few, many or a size class.

d_call,j_call,clone_size,v_call,cdr3_aa,cdr3_nt
.,TRBJ2-3,.,TRBV3-1/TRBV3-2,CASSQDRTGIDTQYF,TGTGCCAGCAGCCAAGATAGAACTGGGATAGATACGCAGTATTTT
TRBD1,TRBJ2-7,.,TRBV6-5,CASRTGHYEQYF,TGTGCCAGCAGGACAGGGCACTACGAGCAGTACTTC
TRBD1,TRBJ1-5,.,TRBV15,CATSREDRGRQPQHF,TGTGCCACCAGCAGGGAGGACAGGGGGCGACAGCCCCAGCATTTT
TRBD2,TRBJ2-3,.,TRBV7-8,CASSSTSGGSPAGYF,TGTGCCAGCAGCTCGACTAGCGGGGGATCTCCTGCAGGGTATTTT
.,TRBJ1-5,.,TRBV6-4,CASGSGSPIGSSNQPQHF,TGTGCCAGCGGATCCGGGAGCCCGATCGGGTCGAGCAATCAGCCCCAGCATTTT
.,TRBJ1-2,.,TRBV5-6,CASRIDRIDGYTF,TGTGCCAGCAGAATCGACAGGATAGATGGCTACACCTTC
TRBD1,TRBJ1-2,.,TRBV19,CASSIEGRGRNYGYTF,TGTGCCAGTAGTATTGAAGGCAGGGGGCGTAACTATGGCTACACCTTC
.,TRBJ1-3,.,TRBV7-6,CASSSLSSGNTIYF,TGTGCCAGCAGCTCCTTGAGCTCTGGAAACACCATATATTTT
.,TRBJ2-5,few,TRBV3-1/TRBV3-2,CASSQQGKTQYF,TGTGCCAGCAGCCAACAAGGAAAGACCCAGTACTTC
TRBD1,TRBJ2-7,.,TRBV10-3,CAIGQGSYEQYF,TGTGCCATCGGACAGGGATCGTACGAGCAGTACTTC
TRBD2,TRBJ2-1,few,TRBV10-3,CAIKGTSGGNEQFF,TGTGCCATCAAAGGGACTAGCGGGGGCAATGAGCAGTTCTTC
.,TRBJ2-7,.,TRBV7-2,CASSLAGAYEQYF,TGTGCCAGCAGCTTAGCGGGTGCCTACGAGCAGTACTTC
TRBD1,TRBJ1-5,.,TRBV9,CASSVGPTGSNQPQHF,TGTGCCAGCAGCGTAGGACCGACAGGGAGCAATCAGCCCCAGCATTTT
.,TRBJ1-5,.,TRBV6-6,CASSPDAKSSRQHF,TGTGCCAGCAGTCCCGACGCAAAAAGTAGCCGTCAGCATTTT
.,TRBJ1-2,.,TRBV6-2/TRBV6-3,CASSYQQDYGYTF,TGTGCCAGCAGTTATCAGCAGGACTATGGCTACACCTTC
.,TRBJ1-4,few,TRBV19,CASSIREKLFF,TGTGCCAGTAGTATACGAGAAAAACTGTTTTTT
.,TRBJ1-6,.,TRBV6-8,CASSSCSYNSPLHF,TGTGCCAGCAGTTCTTGCTCCTATAATTCACCCCTCCACTTT
.,TRBJ2-7,.,TRBV7-2,CASSPRVIGGSSYEQYF,TGTGCCAGCAGCCCTAGAGTTATAGGGGGGAGCTCCTACGAGCAGTACTTC
.,TRBJ1-4,.,TRBV27,CASSLRVVGEKLFF,TGTGCCAGCAGTTTAAGGGTGGTCGGGGAAAAACTGTTTTTT
.,TRBJ2-1,.,TRBV12-3/TRBV12-4,CASTSVGYNEQFF,TGTGCCAGCACCTCTGTGGGGTACAATGAGCAGTTCTTC
.,TRBJ1-1,.,TRBV7-9,CASSLGGGVAFF,TGTGCCAGCAGCTTAGGGGGAGGGGTAGCTTTCTTT
.,TRBJ1-2,.,TRBV7-2,CASSLQAGATPSDGYTF,TGTGCCAGCAGCTTACAAGCAGGGGCCACGCCTTCGGATGGCTACACCTTC
.,TRBJ2-2,once,TRBV19,CASSAQGRTGELFF,TGTGCCAGTAGTGCTCAGGGAAGAACCGGGGAGCTGTTTTTT
.,TRBJ1-5,.,TRBV19,CASSISGDENQPQHF,TGTGCCAGTAGTATTAGTGGGGATGAGAATCAGCCCCAGCATTTT
.,TRBJ1-1,.,TRBV19,CATREATNGEAFF,TGTGCCACCAGGGAGGCCACGAATGGAGAAGCTTTCTTT
TRBD1,TRBJ1-1,.,TRBV9,CASSVDPGQGDFTEAFF,TGTGCCAGCAGCGTAGACCCGGGACAGGGTGATTTCACTGAAGCTTTCTTT
.,TRBJ1-1,.,TRBV2,CASSKPDEDTEAFF,TGTGCCAGCAGTAAACCAGACGAGGACACTGAAGCTTTCTTT
TRBD2,TRBJ2-3,few,TRBV7-2,CASSLGISGVDTQYF,TGTGCCAGCAGCTTAGGGATTAGCGGGGTAGATACGCAGTATTTT
TRBD1,TRBJ2-3,once,TRBV7-2,CASSPRTGGTDTQYF,TGTGCCAGCAGCCCGAGGACAGGGGGGACAGATACGCAGTATTTT
.,TRBJ1-4,.,TRBV6-5,CASSYSGGLQEKLFF,TGTGCCAGCAGTTACTCGGGGGGATTACAAGAAAAACTGTTTTTT
.,TRBJ1-1,.,TRBV5-6,CASSLVGSTEAFF,TGTGCCAGCAGCCTAGTTGGGAGCACTGAAGCTTTCTTT
TRBD2,TRBJ2-1,.,TRBV6-5,CASEGRENEQFF,TGTGCCAGCGAGGGGAGGGAGAATGAGCAGTTCTTC
.,TRBJ2-7,.,TRBV27,CASSMDARSSYEQYF,TGTGCCAGCAGTATGGACGCTCGGAGCTCCTACGAGCAGTACTTC
TRBD1,TRBJ1-2,.,TRBV10-3,CAIRLQGEPGYTF,TGTGCCATCAGATTACAGGGGGAGCCGGGCTACACCTTC
TRBD1,TRBJ2-7,.,TRBV15,CATSRDRQGPKEQYF,TGTGCCACCAGCAGAGATCGACAGGGCCCCAAGGAGCAGTACTTC
.,TRBJ2-3,.,TRBV7-2,CASSHATDTQYF,TGTGCCAGCAGCCACGCCACAGATACGCAGTATTTT
.,TRBJ1-5,.,TRBV7-2,CASSFTGMGNQPQHF,TGTGCCAGCAGCTTCACAGGGATGGGCAATCAGCCCCAGCATTTT
.,TRBJ2-2,.,TRBV19,CATTVLGNTGELFF,TGTGCCACCACCGTTTTAGGGAACACCGGGGAGCTGTTTTTT
TRBD1,TRBJ2-3,.,TRBV2,CASNTGVVDTQYF,TGTGCCAGCAATACAGGGGTGGTGGATACGCAGTATTTT
TRBD1,TRBJ1-3,.,TRBV10-3,CAIRNLAGGGNTIYF,TGTGCCATCAGGAACCTGGCAGGGGGCGGAAACACCATATATTTT
.,TRBJ1-4,.,TRBV2,CASSEALWETNEKLFF,TGTGCCAGCAGTGAAGCGCTTTGGGAGACTAATGAAAAACTGTTTTTT
TRBD1,TRBJ1-3,medium-sized,TRBV6-1,CASSELAGGFLYSGNTIYF,TGTGCCAGCAGTGAACTGGCAGGGGGATTCCTATACTCTGGAAACACCATATATTTT
.,TRBJ1-1,.,TRBV5-4,CASSKAANTEAFF,TGTGCCAGCAGCAAGGCGGCGAACACTGAAGCTTTCTTT
.,TRBJ1-4,.,TRBV30,CAWTSMGTTNEKLFF,TGTGCCTGGACTTCGATGGGGACGACTAATGAAAAACTGTTTTTT
.,TRBJ2-1,.,TRBV6-5,CASSAGSYNEQFF,TGTGCCAGCAGCGCGGGGAGTTACAATGAGCAGTTCTTC